The 7 T cell receptor beta chains listed next were all sequenced from one sample in a study of type 1 and type 2 diabetes patients. Genomic DNA was the PCR template. Amplification of the beta chain CDR3 used 30 forward and 13 reverse multiplex primers. Each CDR3 protein is one row after TCRdb ran MiXCR on the multiplex PCR reads. The repertoire has under 300,000 distinct CDR3 sequences, 45% to 60% of them found once; the top ten carry about 13%. Sequenced input: peripheral blood mononuclear cells (PBMCs). The receptors were gathered from a young man with type 2 diabetes.

This chain joins TRBV7-3 and TRBJ2-1; 7 nucleotides line up with TRBD1. Germline V gene lookup returns CDR1 SGHTA and CDR2 FQGTGA. The CDR3 sequence is 15 residues long. V shed 5 bases, J shed 6 bases, and the junction held 10 bases outside the gene matches. CDR3 coding DNA: TGTGCCAGCAGCCAAGGGACAGAGAAAACCAATGAGCAGTTCTTC. Translated, it gives CASSQGTEKTNEQFF. The full variable domain, its missing parts supplied by reference TRBV7-3 and TRBJ2-1, is GAGVSQTPSNKVTEKGKYVELRCDPISGHTALYWYRQSLGQGPEFLIYFQGTGAADDSGLPNDRFFAVRPEGSVSTLKIQRTERGDSAVYLCASSQGTEKTNEQFFGPGTRLTVL.

This chain joins TRBV6-1 and TRBJ1-6, with unresolved D. The CDR3 spans 13 residues. V gave up 6 bases and J gave up 14 bases, with 17 bases separating them. In germline, CDR1 is MNHNS, CDR2 SASEGT. The CDR3 here is CASSDRADAALHF. CDR3 nucleotides: TGTGCCAGCAGCGATAGGGCGGACGCCGCCCTCCACTTT.

The J gene is TRBJ2-7, the V gene TRBV6-1; no firm D call. Germline V gives CDR1 MNHNS, CDR2 SASEGT. Trimming shortened V by 8 bases and J by 2 bases, and 7 bases separated the two germline ends. The CDR3 totals 11 residues. In DNA form, the CDR3 reads TGTGCCAGCTTTCGAGCCTACGAGCAGTACTTC. Its translation: CASFRAYEQYF.

This chain connects TRBV5-8 to TRBJ2-1; TRBD2 agrees at 11 bases. V was clipped by 4 bases and J by 3 bases; unmatched bases: 3. This CDR3 region has 15 residues. The germline CDR1 and CDR2 sequences are SGHTS and YDEGEE. CDR3 protein: CASSAGLADYNEQFF. CDR3 bases: TGTGCCAGCAGCGCGGGACTAGCGGACTACAATGAGCAGTTCTTC.

As regards this clonotype: A much larger clone sits a single nucleotide away, making a read error possible. The chain employs TRBV14 and TRBJ1-1, with a weak D call TRBD1 (6 bases). The CDR3 totals 16 residues. CDR1 is SGHDN, CDR2 FVKESK, per germline. The CDR3: CASSQDRNREGTEALF. The DNA of the CDR3 is TGTGCCAGCAGCCAAGATAGGAACAGGGAAGGGACTGAAGCTTTATTT.

The chain couples TRBV7-3 to TRBJ1-2, with a possible D match to TRBD1 (5 bases). The germline V gene has CDR1 SGHTA and CDR2 FQGTGA. The ends were cut back, 6 bases at V and 0 bases at J, with 14 bases in the middle. The CDR3 sequence is 15 residues long. The CDR3 DNA is TGTGCCAGCAGTACCCGGGGCCAAGCTAACTATGGCTACACCTTC. Protein sequence: CASSTRGQANYGYTF. Variable domain in full (rest from reference TRBV7-3 and TRBJ1-2): GAGVSQTPSNKVTEKGKYVELRCDPISGHTALYWYRQSLGQGPEFLIYFQGTGAADDSGLPNDRFFAVRPEGSVSTLKIQRTERGDSAVYLCASSTRGQANYGYTFGSGTRLTVV.

This chain connects TRBV6-1 to TRBJ2-7; D gene unclear. This CDR3 is built from 14 residues. The germline V and J ends were trimmed by 2 bases and 2 bases, with 10 bases remaining between them. Germline CDR1 reads MNHNS; CDR2 reads SASEGT. The CDR3 DNA reads TGTGCCAGCAGTGAACCGCAAAGAACCTACGAGCAGTACTTC. It yields the protein CASSEPQRTYEQYF.